This T cell receptor (beta chain) was found in a study of shared clonotypes between healthy human individuals (dated by TCRdb to 2018 to 2021). Regarding the study in general: The cohort comprised a couple of women and a few men aged 18 to 49 years. To estimate repertoire size and how much clonotypes are shared between individuals, the study performed deep sequencing of blood TCR repertoires from roughly five healthy adults. Libraries were prepared and TCR repertoires were sequenced by different laboratories using diverse techniques, in order to increase sequencing depth and limit assay-specific biases. Between about 0.94 and 8.9 billion PBMCs per donor were obtained by leukapheresis. Overall results and qualifications from the work: Only blood was sampled, and tissue TCR repertoires likely differ from those in blood. Based on pairwise subsampling, the degree of clonotype sharing among donors was expected to be affected by sequencing depth. The small number of donors limited the genetic and exposure-history diversity represented.

The donors were healthy, HIV-negative adults who had no recently reported acute infections or vaccinations. Every donor was a Caucasian adult living in Nashville, Tennessee, USA. For unsorted samples, 96 million or so PBMCs were counted, and genomic DNA was extracted using the QIAamp DNA Blood Mini kit. Blood was collected by leukapheresis, and PBMCs were isolated by Ficoll-Histopaque density gradient centrifugation and then cryopreserved in liquid nitrogen vapor phase. According to the germline V gene, CDR1 reads MDHEN and CDR2 reads SYDVKM. From the cysteine up to the phenylalanine, the CDR3 has a length of 13 residues. The retained sequence is limited to the CDR3, 39 bases, with the frame set at the first base. Using the deep immunoSEQ assay, multiplex PCR amplified TCR CDR3 regions from genomic DNA. Extracted genomic DNA from each cell subset was spread evenly across all wells of several immunoSEQ 96-well plates, with each plate serving as a replicate. For unsorted PBMC, 250 to 300 ng genomic DNA, equal to 25,000 to 35,000 T cell genomes, was loaded into each replicate PCR. Unsorted PBMC genomic DNA was sequenced across ten immunoSEQ deep assay plates. The purified libraries were quantified using a Qubit 3.0 fluorometer, sized with a Bioanalyzer 2100, and then quantified again using the KAPA Library Quantification kit. A separate single-read 150-cycle Illumina NextSeq 550 flow cell was used to sequence each immunoSEQ 96-well plate. The paper's data handling went like this. Because the immunoSEQ output held only junctional sequences and lacked quality scores, the filtering could not match the filtering applied to full-length reads. Sequences were annotated with PyIR, a Python wrapper for IgBLAST v1.9, and V/J genes and CDR3 were assigned using IMGT germline references. Any read was removed if the V/J assignment was weak (E-value above 1e-6), the CDR3 was missing, or the read contained stop codons, out-of-frame junctions, or ambiguous translated residues. V3J clonotypes were defined by identical inferred V gene, J gene, and CDR3 amino acid sequence. Percentage overlap between repertoires was computed as shared unique clonotypes divided by the size of the smaller repertoire. Repertoire richness was assessed with RTK rarefaction, the Chao1 estimator, and Recon v2.1 estimates of unobserved clonotypes. TCRdb took over this immuneACCESS table, retaining in-frame rearrangements with V and J assigned. Such tables are incomplete; in checked studies, under half of the missing clones stem from an unresolved V gene, and the remainder is unexplained. V, J and clone size are those of that table, while D and trimming were read from the DNA. Within this sample are about 480,000 clones, with about four fifths of them counted one time only. In total, the top ten clones hold over 10% of the sample.

About this clone itself: The antigen it recognizes is unknown. Base qualities are not provided; no much larger clone lies one nucleotide away.

Sequencing was done on a sample of PBMCs. In this chain, TRBV28 is recombined with TRBJ1-6; no D gene can be assigned with confidence. The clonotype was recovered from a woman aged 40 to 50 in good health. Some clones in this sample may be carry-over from other donors' samples. The CDR3 amino acid sequence is: CGSEGSYNSPLHF. The nucleotides read TGTGGTTCAGAGGGCTCCTATAATTCACCCCTCCACTTT.